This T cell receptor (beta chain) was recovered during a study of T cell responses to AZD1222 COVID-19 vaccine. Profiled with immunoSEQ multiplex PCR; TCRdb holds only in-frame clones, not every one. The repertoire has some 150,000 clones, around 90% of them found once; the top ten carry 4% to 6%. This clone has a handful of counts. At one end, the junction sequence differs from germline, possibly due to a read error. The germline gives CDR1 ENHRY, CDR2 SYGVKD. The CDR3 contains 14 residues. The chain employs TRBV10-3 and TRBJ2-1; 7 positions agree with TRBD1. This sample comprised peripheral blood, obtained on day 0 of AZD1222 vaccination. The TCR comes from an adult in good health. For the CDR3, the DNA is TGTGCCATCAATGAGGGGGCCTCTTACAATGAGCAGTTCTTC. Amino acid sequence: CAINEGASYNEQFF.